The 7 T cell receptor beta chains listed next were all sequenced from one sample in a study of shared T cell receptors in the human thymus (TCRdb year 2021). Libraries came from the immunoSEQ multiplex PCR assay. Imported from immuneACCESS, the table was reduced by TCRdb to in-frame sequences with V and J called. These copies leave out some clones; in studies compared against another copy, an unresolved V gene accounts for under half, and the cause of the remainder is not known. The sample table records approximately 580,000 clones; around 78% of these occur just once. Less than 0.015% of the sample comes from the top ten. The same data also contributed to another study, on human thymus T cells.

Material for sequencing was thymocytes. The receptors originated from a boy in the first two years of life with a congenital heart defect. Donor details come from another sample of the same person, matched by shared clones.

V usage is TRBV5-1 and J usage is TRBJ2-3, with 9 bases that match TRBD2. Germline CDR1 is SGHRS and CDR2 is YFSETQ. This CDR3 spans 15 amino acids. Unmatched junction bases numbered 5, after V lost 1 base and J lost 5 bases. The CDR3 loop is CASSLFSGRLDTQYF. The CDR3 DNA reads as TGCGCCAGCAGCTTGTTTAGCGGGAGATTAGATACGCAGTATTTT.

This chain links TRBV4-2 with TRBJ2-1; D ambiguous. This CDR3 has 12 residues. V was clipped by 1 base and J by 5 bases, with 3 bases between them. Per the germline V gene, CDR1 is LGHNA and CDR2 is YNFKEQ. The CDR3 protein is CASSQANNEQFF. The DNA of the CDR3 is TGTGCCAGCAGCCAAGCAAACAATGAGCAGTTCTTC.

This clone turned up a few times. This chain links TRBV5-6 with TRBJ2-4; 8 bases fit TRBD2. The CDR3 contains 17 residues. The germline V gene encodes CDR1 SGHDT and CDR2 YYEEEE. The trim removed 3 bases at V and 2 bases at J, leaving 10 bases unmatched. The chain's CDR3 is CASSSASGRGSKNIQYF. CDR3 DNA sequence: TGTGCCAGCAGCTCCGCAAGCGGGAGAGGTTCCAAAAACATTCAGTACTTC.

This rearrangement joins TRBV18 to TRBJ2-7; D is unresolved. Germline CDR1 reads KGHSH; CDR2 reads LQKENI. The CDR3 runs 17 residues. V dropped 6 bases and J dropped 0 bases, with 21 bases sitting between them. In DNA form, the CDR3 reads TGTGCCAGCTCGCCGCTCCGCGCGTCCTATCTCTCCTACGAGCAGTACTTC. Translation gives CASSPLRASYLSYEQYF.

This chain joins TRBV6-5 and TRBJ1-2; no clear D. The CDR3 loop spans 16 amino acids. Germline V gives CDR1 MNHEY, CDR2 SVGAGI. V was pared by 0 bases and J by 4 bases, with 15 bases between. DNA for the CDR3: TGTGCCAGCAGTTACTCGAAACAGACGGAAGTCTATGGCTACACCTTC. It encodes CASSYSKQTEVYGYTF.

This chain connects TRBV27 to TRBJ2-4; possibly TRBD2 for D (7 bases). From germline, CDR1 is MNHEY and CDR2 SMNVEV (reference sequence). The CDR3 covers 14 residues. V was clipped by 8 bases and J by 3 bases, with 14 bases between them. CDR3 DNA: TGTGCCAGCGGGAGGGGGTTTGGCAAAAACATTCAGTACTTC. Its protein product is CASGRGFGKNIQYF.

This chain connects TRBV6-5 to TRBJ2-7; TRBD1 might be the D (6 bases). Between the trimmed V and J ends, which lost 4 bases and 4 bases, there was a span of 20 bases. The CDR3 has 16 residues. Germline loops: CDR1 MNHEY, CDR2 SVGAGI. This CDR3 is CASSLNYDRWIYEQYF. In nucleotides, the CDR3 is TGTGCCAGCAGTTTGAACTATGACAGGTGGATTTACGAGCAGTACTTC.